This TCR beta chain came from a study of blood T cell repertoires in COVID-19. Overall study: Sites across the United States, Italy and Spain contributed samples from acute and convalescent COVID-19.

As processed by the authors: Reference gene primers were amplified, and this amplification served to estimate nucleated cell counts. Assay: immunoSEQ multiplex PCR; the TCRdb copy retains only in-frame clones and omits some. V and J calls and clone size are those listed in that table; D and trimming were worked out from the DNA. Here the sample spans 150,000 or so clones, roughly three quarters being singletons. This clone occurred a few times. CDR1 is LNHDA, CDR2 SQIVND, per germline (reference sequence). CDR3 length: 15 residues. The germline V and J ends were trimmed by 7 bases and 1 base, with 14 bases remaining between them.

The rearrangement links TRBV19 to TRBJ1-5; D may be TRBD1 (5 bases). The sample was peripheral blood. The source is a woman between 65 and 79 years old with COVID-19, enrolled during active disease. The CDR3 reads CASTDRRGSNQPQHF. The CDR3 DNA reads TGTGCCAGTACCGACCGGCGGGGCAGCAATCAGCCCCAGCATTTT. The full variable domain, completed using reference TRBV19 and TRBJ1-5, is DGGITQSPKYLFRKEGQNVTLSCEQNLNHDAMYWYRQDPGQGLRLIYYSQIVNDFQKGDIAEGYSVSREKKESFPLTVTSAQKNPTAFYLCASTDRRGSNQPQHFGDGTRLSIL.